This T cell receptor (beta chain) came from a study of blood T cell repertoires in COVID-19. About the research overall: The samples span acute and convalescent COVID-19 from the United States, Italy and Spain. PBMCs, B-cell-depleted T cells, or T cells provided the cDNA or gDNA that made up the material.

CDR1 is MNHEY and CDR2 is SVGEGT in the germline V gene. The ends lost 4 bases at V and 4 bases at J; junction bases unmatched: 0. This CDR3 region has 15 residues. Original methodology: Reference gene primer amplification gave nucleated cell count estimates. The assay was immunoSEQ multiplex PCR, and TCRdb's table has in-frame clones only and misses some. For V, J and clone size, that table is used; D and trimming come from the DNA. The repertoire has about 250,000 clones, more than 80% of them found once; the top ten carry less than 3%. On this clone itself: A much larger clone differs from this one at a single base, so this may be a read error.

The chain carries TRBV6-2 or TRBV6-3 and TRBJ2-3; 15 positions agree with TRBD2. The receptor was isolated from a woman aged 25 to 39 with active or convalescent COVID-19. Sequenced material: peripheral blood. The CDR3 nucleotides read TGTGCCAGCAGTTGGACTAGCGGGGGGGCAGATACGCAGTATTTT. It specifies CASSWTSGGADTQYF.